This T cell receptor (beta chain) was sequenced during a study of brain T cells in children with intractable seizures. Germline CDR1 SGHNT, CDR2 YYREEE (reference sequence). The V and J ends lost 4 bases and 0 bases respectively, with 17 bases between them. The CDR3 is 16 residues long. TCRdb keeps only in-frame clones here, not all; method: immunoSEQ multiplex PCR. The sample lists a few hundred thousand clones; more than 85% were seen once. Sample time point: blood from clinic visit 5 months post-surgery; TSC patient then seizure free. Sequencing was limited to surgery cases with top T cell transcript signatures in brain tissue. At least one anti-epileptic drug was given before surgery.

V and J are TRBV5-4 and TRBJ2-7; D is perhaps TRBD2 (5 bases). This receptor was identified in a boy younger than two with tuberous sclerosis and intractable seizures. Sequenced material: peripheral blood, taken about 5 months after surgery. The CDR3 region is CASSPFPPGNSYEQYF. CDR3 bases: TGTGCCAGCAGCCCCTTCCCCCCGGGGAACTCCTACGAGCAGTACTTC.